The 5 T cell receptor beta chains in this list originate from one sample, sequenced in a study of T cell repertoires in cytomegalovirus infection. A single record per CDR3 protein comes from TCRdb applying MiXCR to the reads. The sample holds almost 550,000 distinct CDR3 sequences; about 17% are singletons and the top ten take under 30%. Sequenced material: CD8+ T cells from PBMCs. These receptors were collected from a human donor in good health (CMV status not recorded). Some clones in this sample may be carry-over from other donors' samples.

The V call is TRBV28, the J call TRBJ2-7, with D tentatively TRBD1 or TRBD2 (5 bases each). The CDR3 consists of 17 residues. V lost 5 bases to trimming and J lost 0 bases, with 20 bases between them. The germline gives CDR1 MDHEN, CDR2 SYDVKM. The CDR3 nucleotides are TGTGCCAGCAGTATACGGGACCTGAATACCAACTCCTACGAGCAGTACTTC. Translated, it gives CASSIRDLNTNSYEQYF.

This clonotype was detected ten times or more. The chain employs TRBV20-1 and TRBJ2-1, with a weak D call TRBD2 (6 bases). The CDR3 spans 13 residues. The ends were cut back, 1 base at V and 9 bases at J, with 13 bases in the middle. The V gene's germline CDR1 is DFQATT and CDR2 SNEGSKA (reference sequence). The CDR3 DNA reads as TGCAGTGCTAGAGGGGGAGGTTCGGCTGAGCAGTTCTTC. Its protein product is CSARGGGSAEQFF.

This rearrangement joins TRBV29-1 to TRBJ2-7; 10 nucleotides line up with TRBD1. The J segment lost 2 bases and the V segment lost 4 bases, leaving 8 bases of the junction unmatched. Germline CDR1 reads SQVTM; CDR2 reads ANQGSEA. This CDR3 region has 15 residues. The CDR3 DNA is TGCAGCGTTGCTGGGGGACAGGGGCTTGCCTACGAGCAGTACTTC. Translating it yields CSVAGGQGLAYEQYF.

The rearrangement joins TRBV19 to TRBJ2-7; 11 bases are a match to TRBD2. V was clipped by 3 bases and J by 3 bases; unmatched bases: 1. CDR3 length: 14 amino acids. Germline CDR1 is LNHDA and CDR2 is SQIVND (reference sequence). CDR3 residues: CASSIGTSGYEQYF. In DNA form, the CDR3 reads TGTGCCAGTAGTATTGGGACTAGCGGCTACGAGCAGTACTTC.

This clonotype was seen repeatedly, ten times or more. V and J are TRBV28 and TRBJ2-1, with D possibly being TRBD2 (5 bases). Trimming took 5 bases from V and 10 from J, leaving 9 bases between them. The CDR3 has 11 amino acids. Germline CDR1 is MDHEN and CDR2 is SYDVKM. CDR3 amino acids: CASSPPGEQFF. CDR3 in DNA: TGTGCCAGCAGTCCACCGGGGGAGCAGTTCTTC. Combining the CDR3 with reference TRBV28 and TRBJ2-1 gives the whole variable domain DVKVTQSSRYLVKRTGEKVFLECVQDMDHENMFWYRQDPGLGLRLIYFSYDVKMKEKGDIPEGYSVSREKKERFSLILESASTNQTSMYLCASSPPGEQFFGPGTRLTVL.